Each of the 7 T cell receptor beta chains below was sequenced from the same sample in a study of monozygotic twins with inflammatory bowel disease (dated by TCRdb to the late 2010s). Libraries were constructed by 5' RACE. For sequencing, an Illumina HiSeq 2500 was employed. Based on TCRdb reprocessing of the reads, there is one entry per CDR3 protein sequence, and DNA is missing. The sample table records about 330,000 distinct CDR3 sequences. The ten biggest clones cover around 2% of the sample. Specimen: blood. These receptors all come from a human donor with ulcerative colitis or Crohn's disease, or a healthy co-twin of an affected twin (not recorded which).

The chain is built from TRBV5-1 and TRBJ2-5; TCRdb reports TRBD2, a call that lacks DNA to check it against. Germline-derived CDR1 and CDR2 are SGHRS and YFSETQ. CDR3 length: 18 amino acids. CDR3: CASSLSPTSGGAPETQYF.

The rearrangement uses TRBV20-1 and TRBJ2-2; TCRdb's D call of TRBD2 is untestable without DNA. Looked up from germline, CDR1 is DFQATT and CDR2 is SNEGSKA (reference sequence). CDR3 length: 16 amino acids. The CDR3 is CSARSSGGRITGELFF.

The J gene is TRBJ1-2, the V gene TRBV7-2; TCRdb's assignment of TRBD1 cannot be checked, as there is no DNA. CDR3 length: 16 amino acids. Germline assignment: CDR1 SGHTA and CDR2 FQGNSA. CDR3 in amino acids: CASSLVGPGAGSGYTF.

V usage is TRBV19 and J usage is TRBJ2-3; TCRdb's assignment of TRBD2 cannot be checked, as there is no DNA. Germline V lookup: CDR1 LNHDA, CDR2 SQIVND (reference sequence). This CDR3 region has 15 residues. The CDR3 spells CASSIGDYISDTQYF.

The rearrangement joins TRBV6-5 to TRBJ1-2; without DNA, the TCRdb call of TRBD1 cannot be checked. Germline CDR1 reads MNHEY; CDR2 reads SVGAGI. The CDR3 totals 13 residues. The CDR3 here is CASSPDRGYGYTF.

The CDR3 reads CASSLGLFDDEQFF. The chain recombines TRBV27 with TRBJ2-1. There are 14 residues in the CDR3. Germline-derived CDR1 and CDR2 are MNHEY and SMNVEV (reference sequence).

V and J are TRBV3-1 and TRBJ2-7; TCRdb's D call, TRBD1, is unchecked because there is no DNA. This CDR3 has 14 amino acids. Germline V gene data show CDR1 as LGHDT and CDR2 as YNNKEL (reference sequence). CDR3 protein: CASSIDRGYYEQYF.